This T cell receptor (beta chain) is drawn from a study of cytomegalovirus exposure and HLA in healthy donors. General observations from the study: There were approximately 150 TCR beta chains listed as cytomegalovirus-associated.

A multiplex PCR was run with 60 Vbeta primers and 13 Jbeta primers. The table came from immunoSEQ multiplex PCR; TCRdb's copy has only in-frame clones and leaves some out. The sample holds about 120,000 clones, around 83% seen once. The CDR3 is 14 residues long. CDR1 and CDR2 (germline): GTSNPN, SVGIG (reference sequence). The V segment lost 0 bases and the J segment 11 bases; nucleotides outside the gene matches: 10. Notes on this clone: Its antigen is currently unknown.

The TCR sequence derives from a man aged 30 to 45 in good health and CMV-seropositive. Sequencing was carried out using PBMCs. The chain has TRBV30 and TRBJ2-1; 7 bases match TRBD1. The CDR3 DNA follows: TGTGCCTGGAGTGTACAGGGAACAGGGGATAAGCAGTTCTTC. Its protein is CAWSVQGTGDKQFF.